The rows below give T cell receptor beta chains drawn from one sample of a study of PD-L1 blockade in urothelial cancer. Profiled with immunoSEQ multiplex PCR; TCRdb holds only in-frame clones, not every one. The table includes about 74,000 clones, 84% detected once. Source: PBMCs, taken around atezolizumab (anti-PD-L1) treatment. The receptors were gathered from a man between 70 and 80 years old with urothelial cancer. CDR3s include the opening cysteine and the closing phenylalanine or tryptophan. The D gene is left open where the match is weak. Clone size appears in some rows only: once, few, many, or a class for an expanded clone.

abundance	j_gene	d_gene	v_gene	CDR3nt	CDR3aa
.	TRBJ2-3	.	TRBV9	TGTGCCAGCAGCGTAGCCAGTTACCCGGGAGGCACAGATACGCAGTATTTT	CASSVASYPGGTDTQYF
.	TRBJ2-2	TRBD1	TRBV2	TGTGCCAGCAGCTGGACAGGGGGTCCCGGGGAGCTGTTTTTT	CASSWTGGPGELFF
.	TRBJ1-1	.	TRBV6-6	TGTGCCAGCAGTTACGAGGTTGGCACTGAAGCTTTCTTT	CASSYEVGTEAFF
.	TRBJ2-7	TRBD2	TRBV6-1	TGTGCCAGCAGTGAGCTTAGCGGGAGGGCTGGAGAGCAGTACTTC	CASSELSGRAGEQYF
few	TRBJ1-2	.	TRBV14	TGTGCCAGCAGCCAAGCTCCAGGCTATGGCTACACCTTC	CASSQAPGYGYTF
.	TRBJ2-7	.	TRBV27	TGTGCCAGCAGTTTATCGAACAGGCTATACGAGCAGTACTTC	CASSLSNRLYEQYF
.	TRBJ1-1	TRBD1	TRBV6-1	TGTGCCAGCAGTGGAAGACAGGGGGGTCCCACTGAAGCTTTCTTT	CASSGRQGGPTEAFF
.	TRBJ2-5	.	TRBV11-1	TGTGCCAGCAGCTTAGCACAGGGTGGGCCGGCCCAGTACTTC	CASSLAQGGPAQYF
.	TRBJ2-5	.	TRBV2	TGTGCCAGCAGAGGGACTGGGCAGACCCAGTACTTC	CASRGTGQTQYF
.	TRBJ2-1	.	TRBV28	TGTGCCAGCAGTTTATCCGTTAACAATGAGCAGTTCTTC	CASSLSVNNEQFF
.	TRBJ2-1	TRBD2	TRBV28	TGTGCCAGCAGTTTAGCGGGACTAGCGGGCAATGAGCAGTTCTTC	CASSLAGLAGNEQFF
few	TRBJ2-7	TRBD2	TRBV6-1	TGTGCCAGCAGACCCTTCGGCGGGGGCTACGAGCAGTACTTC	CASRPFGGGYEQYF
.	TRBJ1-1	.	TRBV6-5	TGTGCCACCCAAAACAAGAACACTGAAGCTTTCTTT	CATQNKNTEAFF
.	TRBJ2-1	TRBD1	TRBV2	TGTGCCAGCAGTGGGGACAGAGACAATGAGCAGTTCTTC	CASSGDRDNEQFF
.	TRBJ1-1	.	TRBV7-9	TGTGCCAGCAGCTTAGGTCAGGGAACAACTGAAGCTTTCTTT	CASSLGQGTTEAFF
.	TRBJ1-2	TRBD1	TRBV5-1	TGCGCCAGCAGCTTAGGACAGGACTATGGCTACACCTTC	CASSLGQDYGYTF
.	TRBJ2-5	.	TRBV7-3	TGTGCCAGCAGCTCAGGGGCGGGAGAGACCCAGTACTTC	CASSSGAGETQYF
.	TRBJ2-1	TRBD2	TRBV6-5	TGTGCCAGCAGTTTAAGCGGGAGCTCCTACAATGAGCAGTTCTTC	CASSLSGSSYNEQFF
.	TRBJ1-1	TRBD1	TRBV5-1	TGCGCCAGCAGCTTGGGAGACAGGGACACTGAAGCTTTCTTT	CASSLGDRDTEAFF
once	TRBJ2-2	.	TRBV28	TGTGCCAGCAGTTTCTCGGGAGTTGGGACCGGGGAGCTGTTTTTT	CASSFSGVGTGELFF
.	TRBJ2-3	.	TRBV7-9	TGTGCCAGCAGCTTAGCGAGGTGGCCCGGCACAGATACGCAGTATTTT	CASSLARWPGTDTQYF
.	TRBJ2-3	.	TRBV5-1	TGCGCCAGCAGCTTCGCCCCCGGGGATACGCAGTATTTT	CASSFAPGDTQYF
.	TRBJ1-4	TRBD1	TRBV15	TGTGCCACCAGCGGCCAGGGACAGTTAAATGAAAAACTGTTTTTT	CATSGQGQLNEKLFF
.	TRBJ2-1	TRBD2	TRBV7-3	TGTGCCAGCAGCCAGCCGGGACTAGCGGGAGGGGGAATATTCTTC	CASSQPGLAGGGIFF
.	TRBJ2-7	.	TRBV29-1	TGCAGCGCTTTGAGCTCCTACGAGCAGTACTTC	CSALSSYEQYF
.	TRBJ2-1	TRBD2	TRBV9	TGTGCCAGCAGCCCGACTAGCGGGAGGGCGTTCAATGAGCAGTTCTTC	CASSPTSGRAFNEQFF
few	TRBJ1-3	.	TRBV28	TGTGCCAGCAGTTTTCCCTCCCTCTCTGGAAACACCATATATTTT	CASSFPSLSGNTIYF
.	TRBJ1-2	TRBD1	TRBV6-1	TGTGCCAGCGGGACAGTCTGGGGCTACACCTTC	CASGTVWGYTF